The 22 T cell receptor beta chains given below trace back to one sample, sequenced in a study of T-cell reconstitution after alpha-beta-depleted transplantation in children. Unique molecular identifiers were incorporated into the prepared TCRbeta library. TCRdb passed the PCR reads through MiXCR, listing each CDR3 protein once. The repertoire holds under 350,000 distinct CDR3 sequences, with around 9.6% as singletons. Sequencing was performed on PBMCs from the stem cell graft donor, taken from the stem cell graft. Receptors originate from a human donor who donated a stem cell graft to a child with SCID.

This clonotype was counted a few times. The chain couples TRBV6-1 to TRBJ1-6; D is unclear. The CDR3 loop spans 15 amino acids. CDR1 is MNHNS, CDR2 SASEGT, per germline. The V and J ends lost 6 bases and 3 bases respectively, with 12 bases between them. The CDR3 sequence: CASRNGRVYNSPLHF. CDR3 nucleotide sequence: TGTGCCAGCAGGAACGGACGGGTCTATAATTCACCCCTCCACTTT.

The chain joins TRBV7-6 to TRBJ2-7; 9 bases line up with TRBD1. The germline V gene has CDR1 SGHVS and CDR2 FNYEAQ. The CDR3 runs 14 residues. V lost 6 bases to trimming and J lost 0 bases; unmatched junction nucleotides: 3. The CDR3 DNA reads TGTGCCAGCAGAAAGGGACAGGGCTCCTACGAGCAGTACTTC. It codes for CASRKGQGSYEQYF.

CDR3 DNA sequence: TGCAGTGCTAGAGATCTGACAGGGTCCTATGGCTACACCTTC. The encoded protein is CSARDLTGSYGYTF. The chain has TRBV20-1 and TRBJ1-2, with 7 positions matching TRBD1. Unmatched junction bases numbered 5, after V lost 0 bases and J lost 4 bases. The CDR3 sequence is 14 residues long. In germline, CDR1 is DFQATT, CDR2 SNEGSKA (reference sequence).

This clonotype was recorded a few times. CDR3 sequence reads: CASSAGVRGDTQYF. DNA for the CDR3: TGTGCCAGCAGCGCCGGTGTGCGCGGAGATACGCAGTATTTT. This rearrangement joins TRBV9 to TRBJ2-3; unclear D gene. The CDR3 covers 14 residues. The V gene's germline CDR1 is SGDLS and CDR2 YYNGEE. V was cut by 3 bases and J by 5 bases, with 13 bases left in between. Drawing the rest from reference TRBV9 and TRBJ2-3, the complete variable domain is DSGVTQTPKHLITATGQRVTLRCSPRSGDLSVYWYQQSLDQGLQFLIQYYNGEERAKGNILERFSAQQFPDLHSELNLSSLELGDSALYFCASSAGVRGDTQYFGPGTRLTVL.

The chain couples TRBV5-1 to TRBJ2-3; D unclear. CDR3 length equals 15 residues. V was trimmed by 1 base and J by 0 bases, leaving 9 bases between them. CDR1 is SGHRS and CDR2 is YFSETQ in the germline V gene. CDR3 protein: CASSLSPTSTDTQYF. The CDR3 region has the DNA TGCGCCAGCAGCTTGAGCCCCACAAGCACAGATACGCAGTATTTT.

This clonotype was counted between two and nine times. CDR3 protein: CASSHATTIPTGQYF. The CDR3 DNA reads TGTGCCAGCAGCCACGCTACTACTATTCCTACGGGGCAGTACTTC. V gene TRBV14 combines with J gene TRBJ2-7; no reliable D call. V lost 3 bases, J lost 9 bases, and 21 bases lay in between. There are 15 residues in the CDR3. CDR1 and CDR2 (germline): SGHDN, FVKESK.

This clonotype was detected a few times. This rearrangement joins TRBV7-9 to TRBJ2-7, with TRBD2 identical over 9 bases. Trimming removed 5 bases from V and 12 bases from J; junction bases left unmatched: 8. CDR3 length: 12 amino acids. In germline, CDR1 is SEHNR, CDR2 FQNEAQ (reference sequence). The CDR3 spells CASSQAGGVRYF. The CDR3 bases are TGTGCCAGCAGCCAAGCGGGGGGCGTTCGGTACTTC.

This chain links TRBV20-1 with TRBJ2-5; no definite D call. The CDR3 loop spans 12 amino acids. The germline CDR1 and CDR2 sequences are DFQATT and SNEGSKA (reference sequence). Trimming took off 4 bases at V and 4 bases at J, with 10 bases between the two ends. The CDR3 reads CSAISPRETQYF. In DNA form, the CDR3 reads TGCAGTGCTATAAGCCCCCGAGAGACCCAGTACTTC.

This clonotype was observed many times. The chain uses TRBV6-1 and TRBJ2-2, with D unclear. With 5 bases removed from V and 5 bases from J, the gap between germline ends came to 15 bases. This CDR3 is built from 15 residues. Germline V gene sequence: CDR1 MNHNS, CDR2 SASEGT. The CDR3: CASSTPPGDTGELFF. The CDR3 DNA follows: TGTGCCAGCAGTACCCCGCCAGGCGATACCGGGGAGCTGTTTTTT.

The CDR3 spells CASSSRGRYGYTF. As DNA, the CDR3 is TGTGCCAGCAGCTCCAGGGGCCGATATGGCTACACCTTC. The V gene is TRBV6-1, the J gene TRBJ1-2, with a possible D match to TRBD1 (6 bases). The ends were cut back, 6 bases at V and 5 bases at J, with 13 bases in the middle. This CDR3 contains 13 residues. CDR1 MNHNS and CDR2 SASEGT come from the germline V gene.

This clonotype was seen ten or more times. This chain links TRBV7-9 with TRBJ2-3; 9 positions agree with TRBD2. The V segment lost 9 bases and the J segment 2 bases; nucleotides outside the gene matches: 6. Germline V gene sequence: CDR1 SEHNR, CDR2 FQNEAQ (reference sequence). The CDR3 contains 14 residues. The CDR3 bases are TGTGCCAGTTCCTTAGCGGGGGCCACAGATACGCAGTATTTT. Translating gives CASSLAGATDTQYF.

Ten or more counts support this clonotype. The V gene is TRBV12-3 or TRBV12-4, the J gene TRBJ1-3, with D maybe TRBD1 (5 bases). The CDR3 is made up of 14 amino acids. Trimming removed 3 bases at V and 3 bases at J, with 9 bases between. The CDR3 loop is CASSFGGFGNTIYF. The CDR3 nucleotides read TGTGCCAGCAGTTTCGGGGGATTTGGAAACACCATATATTTT.

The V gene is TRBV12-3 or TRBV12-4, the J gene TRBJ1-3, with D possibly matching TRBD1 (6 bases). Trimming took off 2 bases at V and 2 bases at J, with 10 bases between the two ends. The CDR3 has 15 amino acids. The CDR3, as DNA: TGTGCCAGCAGTTTATCGACAGGAGCTGGAAACACCATATATTTT. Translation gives CASSLSTGAGNTIYF.

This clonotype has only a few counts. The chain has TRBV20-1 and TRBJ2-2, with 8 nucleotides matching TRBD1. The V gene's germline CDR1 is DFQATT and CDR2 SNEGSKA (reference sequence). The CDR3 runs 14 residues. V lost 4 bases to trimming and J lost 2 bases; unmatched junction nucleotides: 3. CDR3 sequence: CSAIGQGNTGELFF. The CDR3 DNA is TGCAGTGCTATCGGACAGGGAAACACCGGGGAGCTGTTTTTT.

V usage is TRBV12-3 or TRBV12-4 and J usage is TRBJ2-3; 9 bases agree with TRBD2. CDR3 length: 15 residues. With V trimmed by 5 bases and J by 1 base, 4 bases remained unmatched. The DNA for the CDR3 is TGTGCCAGCAGTGGCCAGCGGGGGGGCACAGATACGCAGTATTTT. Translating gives CASSGQRGGTDTQYF.

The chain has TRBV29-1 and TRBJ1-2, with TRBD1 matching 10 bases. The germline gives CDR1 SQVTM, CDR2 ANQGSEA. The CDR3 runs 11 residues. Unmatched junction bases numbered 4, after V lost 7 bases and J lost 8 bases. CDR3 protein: CSAWTGGGYTF. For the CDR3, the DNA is TGCAGCGCATGGACAGGGGGAGGCTACACCTTC.

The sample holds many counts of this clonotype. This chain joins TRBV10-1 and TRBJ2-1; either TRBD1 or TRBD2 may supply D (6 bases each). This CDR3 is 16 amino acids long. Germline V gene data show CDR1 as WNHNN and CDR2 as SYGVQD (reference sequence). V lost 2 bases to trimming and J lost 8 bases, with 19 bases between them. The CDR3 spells CASSEHGGGPGDEQFF. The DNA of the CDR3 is TGCGCCAGCAGTGAGCACGGAGGGGGGCCGGGAGATGAGCAGTTCTTC.

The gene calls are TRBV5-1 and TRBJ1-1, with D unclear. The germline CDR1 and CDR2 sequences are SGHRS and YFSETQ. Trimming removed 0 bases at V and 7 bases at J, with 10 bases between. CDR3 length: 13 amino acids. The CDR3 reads CASSLALVGEAFF. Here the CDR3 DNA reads TGCGCCAGCAGCTTGGCCCTGGTGGGTGAAGCTTTCTTT.

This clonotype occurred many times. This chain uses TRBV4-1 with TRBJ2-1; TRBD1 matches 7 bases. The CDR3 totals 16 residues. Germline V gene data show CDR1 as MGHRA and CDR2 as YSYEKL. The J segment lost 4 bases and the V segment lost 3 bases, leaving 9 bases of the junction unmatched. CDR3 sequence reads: CASSQTGTAVYNEQFF. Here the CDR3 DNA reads TGCGCCAGCAGCCAGACCGGGACAGCCGTTTACAATGAGCAGTTCTTC.

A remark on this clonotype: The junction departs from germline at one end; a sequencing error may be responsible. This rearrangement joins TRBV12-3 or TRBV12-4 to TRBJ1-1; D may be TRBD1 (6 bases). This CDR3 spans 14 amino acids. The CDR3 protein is CDSSKTGRNTEAFF. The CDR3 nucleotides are TGTGACAGCAGTAAAACAGGGAGGAACACTGAAGCTTTCTTT.

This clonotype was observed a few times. The CDR3 protein is CASRSGGYEQYF. The CDR3, as DNA: TGTGCCAGTAGATCTGGAGGCTACGAGCAGTACTTC. The V and J genes are TRBV19 and TRBJ2-7; D perhaps matches TRBD2 (5 bases). The CDR3 covers 12 residues. The germline CDR1 and CDR2 sequences are LNHDA and SQIVND (reference sequence). V dropped 6 bases and J dropped 3 bases, with 9 bases sitting between them.

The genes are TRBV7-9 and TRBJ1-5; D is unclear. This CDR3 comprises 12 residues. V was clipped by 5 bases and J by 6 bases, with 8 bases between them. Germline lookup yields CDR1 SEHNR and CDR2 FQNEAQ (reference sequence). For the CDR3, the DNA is TGTGCCAGCAGCCGCGGAGTTCAGCCCCAGCATTTT. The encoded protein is CASSRGVQPQHF.